The 21 T cell receptor beta chains below all came from one sample that was sequenced in a study of CD8 T cells in ankylosing spondylitis. Each CDR3 protein gets one entry after TCRdb re-called the 5' RACE reads with MiXCR. The sample lists about 300,000 distinct CDR3 sequences, under 25% occurring once. The specimen sequenced was blood, either unsorted or a sorted T cell fraction (not recorded which). The receptors stem from a female donor with ankylosing spondylitis or in good health (not recorded which).

The chain joins TRBV11-2 to TRBJ2-3; TRBD2 agrees at 14 bases. In germline, CDR1 is SGHAT, CDR2 FQNNGV. CDR3 length: 17 amino acids. Losses at the gene ends were 5 bases for V and 4 bases for J; bases not matched to a gene: 8. The DNA for the CDR3 is TGTGCCAGCAGCCCGCGCCGGGGACTAGCGGGAGCAGATACGCAGTATTTT. Amino acid sequence: CASSPRRGLAGADTQYF. Based on the CDR3 plus reference TRBV11-2 and TRBJ2-3, the full variable domain is EAGVAQSPRYKIIEKRQSVAFWCNPISGHATLYWYQQILGQGPKLLIQFQNNGVVDDSQLPKDRFSAERLKGVDSTLKIQPAKLEDSAVYLCASSPRRGLAGADTQYFGPGTRLTVL.

The chain carries TRBV20-1 and TRBJ2-4; D unresolved. This CDR3 contains 10 residues. Trimming removed 4 bases at V and 9 bases at J, with 7 bases between. The germline V gene encodes CDR1 DFQATT and CDR2 SNEGSKA (reference sequence). CDR3 DNA sequence: TGCAGTGCTAATCACGGCATTCAGTACTTC. This translates into CSANHGIQYF.

This chain uses TRBV20-1 with TRBJ2-7; 8 nucleotides match TRBD1. Germline CDR1 DFQATT, CDR2 SNEGSKA (reference sequence). The CDR3 extends over 14 amino acids. V lost 2 bases, J lost 4 bases, and 7 bases stayed unmatched. CDR3 protein: CSARLRQGRYEQYF. The CDR3, as DNA: TGCAGTGCTAGATTGAGACAGGGGAGGTACGAGCAGTACTTC.

J is TRBJ2-7 and V is TRBV20-1; TRBD1 matches at 9 bases. CDR3 length: 16 residues. The trim removed 3 bases at V and 4 bases at J, leaving 13 bases unmatched. Germline CDR1 reads DFQATT; CDR2 reads SNEGSKA (reference sequence). CDR3 nucleotides: TGCAGTGCTAGTGCCCTGTGGGGACAGGGTCCGTACGAGCAGTACTTC. Translation gives CSASALWGQGPYEQYF.

The genes are TRBV20-1 and TRBJ2-3; unclear D gene. The V end lost 3 bases, the J end lost 1 base, and 11 bases lay between the germline ends. Germline V lookup: CDR1 DFQATT, CDR2 SNEGSKA (reference sequence). The CDR3 loop spans 14 amino acids. The DNA for the CDR3 is TGCAGTGCTAGTCGTGGGCTACGCACAGATACGCAGTATTTT. This sequence encodes CSASRGLRTDTQYF.

The chain carries TRBV27 and TRBJ2-1; tentatively, D is TRBD1 (6 bases). The CDR3 has 14 residues. Germline CDR1 reads MNHEY; CDR2 reads SMNVEV (reference sequence). The ends were cut back, 5 bases at V and 5 bases at J, with 13 bases in the middle. Here the CDR3 DNA reads TGTGCCAGCAGTGTTCGGGACATGGACAATGAGCAGTTCTTC. Translated: CASSVRDMDNEQFF.

This rearrangement joins TRBV7-3 to TRBJ2-2; no firm D call. Germline CDR1 reads SGHTA; CDR2 reads FQGTGA. This CDR3 is 13 amino acids long. Trimming stripped 5 bases from V and 5 bases from J, with 9 bases between. Here the CDR3 DNA reads TGTGCCAGCAGCGCCGACAAGACCGGGGAGCTGTTTTTT. Protein sequence: CASSADKTGELFF.

The genes are TRBV4-3 and TRBJ1-2, with D uncertain. CDR3 length: 15 amino acids. The germline V gene encodes CDR1 LGHNA and CDR2 YSLEER. The ends were cut back, 0 bases at V and 8 bases at J, with 16 bases in the middle. The DNA of the CDR3 is TGCGCCAGCAGCCAAGATGGGGTCGTAGAGGACGGCTACACCTTC. The encoded protein is CASSQDGVVEDGYTF.

This clonotype occurred a few times. Sequence at one end of the junction differs from germline and may be a read error. The V gene is TRBV20-1, the J gene TRBJ2-1, with TRBD2 matching over 9 bases. Per the germline V gene, CDR1 is DFQATT and CDR2 is SNEGSKA (reference sequence). The CDR3 extends over 15 amino acids. The CDR3 region has the DNA TGCAGTGCTCGAGATTTAGCGGGAGAGGGAAATGAGCAGTTCTTC. Translated: CSARDLAGEGNEQFF.

CDR3: CASRSSGRVETQYF. CDR3 coding DNA: TGTGCCAGCAGGTCTAGCGGGAGAGTCGAGACCCAGTACTTC. The V call is TRBV7-2, the J call TRBJ2-5; 10 positions match TRBD2. CDR3 length: 14 residues. The V segment lost 6 bases and the J segment 5 bases; nucleotides outside the gene matches: 6. Germline V gene lookup returns CDR1 SGHTA and CDR2 FQGNSA.

The chain links TRBV28 to TRBJ1-5, with 9 bases that match TRBD1. With V trimmed by 7 bases and J by 0 bases, 16 bases remained unmatched. In germline, CDR1 is MDHEN, CDR2 SYDVKM. There are 19 residues in the CDR3. The CDR3 nucleotides are TGTGCCAGCACTGGACCTCGACAGGGGGTTCAATATAGCAATCAGCCCCAGCATTTT. Translation gives CASTGPRQGVQYSNQPQHF. Full variable domain (rest looked up from reference TRBV28 and TRBJ1-5): DVKVTQSSRYLVKRTGEKVFLECVQDMDHENMFWYRQDPGLGLRLIYFSYDVKMKEKGDIPEGYSVSREKKERFSLILESASTNQTSMYLCASTGPRQGVQYSNQPQHFGDGTRLSIL.

This clonotype has only a few counts. The chain is built from TRBV19 and TRBJ1-2; 7 positions match TRBD1. The CDR3 loop spans 15 amino acids. Germline V gene data show CDR1 as LNHDA and CDR2 as SQIVND (reference sequence). V lost 3 bases and J lost 13; bases outside the gene matches: 17. The CDR3 coding sequence is TGTGCCAGTAGTATGGACGCACAGGGGCCTTGGGCTATCACCTTC. Protein product: CASSMDAQGPWAITF. The variable domain in full, with the rest retrieved from reference TRBV19 and TRBJ1-2, is DGGITQSPKYLFRKEGQNVTLSCEQNLNHDAMYWYRQDPGQGLRLIYYSQIVNDFQKGDIAEGYSVSREKKESFPLTVTSAQKNPTAFYLCASSMDAQGPWAITFGSGTRLTVV.

This clonotype was seen a few times. The chain is built from TRBV11-2 and TRBJ2-7; D may be TRBD2 (5 bases). Germline V gene data show CDR1 as SGHAT and CDR2 as FQNNGV. Trimming removed 2 bases at V and 5 bases at J, with 7 bases between. CDR3 length: 12 residues. The CDR3 sequence is CASSLSSNEQYF. The CDR3 bases are TGTGCCAGCAGCTTATCTAGCAACGAGCAGTACTTC.

This clonotype was counted ten times or more. The genes are TRBV28 and TRBJ1-5; 9 bases map to TRBD1. The CDR3 extends over 15 amino acids. CDR1 MDHEN and CDR2 SYDVKM come from the germline V gene. The ends lost 2 bases at V and 5 bases at J; junction bases unmatched: 4. CDR3 protein: CASSLLTGGDQPQHF. In nucleotides, the CDR3 is TGTGCCAGCAGTTTACTTACAGGGGGCGATCAGCCCCAGCATTTT.

The chain uses TRBV28 and TRBJ2-4; D is unclear. Germline CDR1 is MDHEN and CDR2 is SYDVKM. V was pared by 6 bases and J by 0 bases, with 18 bases between. This CDR3 comprises 17 residues. The CDR3 coding sequence is TGTGCCAGCAGCATCCCAAAGGGTCAGCGAGCCAAAAACATTCAGTACTTC. Translating it yields CASSIPKGQRAKNIQYF.

V gene TRBV15 combines with J gene TRBJ2-1; TRBD2 aligns across 9 bases. Per the germline V gene, CDR1 is LNHNV and CDR2 is YYDKDF (reference sequence). V shed 0 bases and J 9 bases; nucleotides not matched to a gene: 3. The CDR3 sequence is 14 residues long. CDR3 in DNA: TGTGCCACCAGCAGAGACCCACTAGCGGGTGAGCAGTTCTTC. It encodes CATSRDPLAGEQFF.

This clonotype was seen a handful of times. The V and J genes are TRBV18 and TRBJ1-2; the D gene is possibly TRBD1 (6 bases). From germline, CDR1 is KGHSH and CDR2 LQKENI. This CDR3 contains 15 residues. V was shortened by 2 bases and J by 7 bases, with 17 bases between the two germline ends. The CDR3, as DNA: TGTGCCAGCTCACCAGACTTTAGCAGGGGAAGTGGCTACACCTTC. It codes for CASSPDFSRGSGYTF.

Many counts were recorded for this clonotype. The J gene is TRBJ2-7, the V gene TRBV20-1; unclear D gene. V lost 2 bases and J 3 bases, leaving 14 bases between the germline ends. This CDR3 is 14 amino acids long. Looked up from germline, CDR1 is DFQATT and CDR2 is SNEGSKA (reference sequence). Here the CDR3 reads CSARRTGRDYEQYF. CDR3 bases: TGCAGTGCTAGAAGAACCGGACGCGACTACGAGCAGTACTTC.

This rearrangement joins TRBV6-1 to TRBJ2-5, with D hard to call. V was trimmed by 8 bases and J by 13 bases, leaving 29 bases between them. Germline V CDR1 and CDR2: MNHNS, SASEGT. The CDR3 is 15 residues long. CDR3 sequence reads: CASLSSPTAPSGPYF. The CDR3 DNA sequence: TGTGCCAGCCTATCGTCCCCGACCGCCCCCAGTGGGCCGTACTTC.

This clonotype occurred a few times. The chain carries TRBV9 and TRBJ1-6; 11 nucleotides match TRBD1. The V gene end was trimmed by 4 bases and the J gene end by 7 bases; junction bases not matched to a gene: 7. This CDR3 has 16 residues. Germline CDR1 is SGDLS and CDR2 is YYNGEE. CDR3 sequence: CASSPWTGGPNSPLHF. CDR3 bases: TGTGCCAGCAGCCCCTGGACAGGGGGCCCGAATTCACCCCTCCACTTT.

This clonotype came up a few times. The CDR3 nucleotides read TGCAGTGCCCCTGAGCAGGGTCGGGAGACCCAGTACTTC. This gives the protein CSAPEQGRETQYF. This chain connects TRBV20-1 to TRBJ2-5, with a weak D call TRBD1 (5 bases). Deletions cut 6 bases from V and 5 bases from J, with 16 bases between. The CDR3 loop spans 13 amino acids. Germline values: CDR1 DFQATT, CDR2 SNEGSKA (reference sequence).